This T cell receptor (beta chain) was sequenced in a study of T cell repertoires in cytomegalovirus infection. Study-wide background: HLA-C-restricted CMV epitopes, recently identified, and well-studied HLA-B-restricted ones were used by the study. Carrying CMV and the relevant HLA type showed in public TCR beta signatures. The study's findings and limits: Frequencies of public TCR beta families were cumulated, and this identified carriers of CMV plus the relevant HLA. HLA-C-restricted CMV clonotypes gave the most frequent clonotype in two of eight donors.

The length of the CDR3 is 15 residues. The V gene's germline CDR1 is SGHVS and CDR2 FQNEAQ. The V and J ends lost 5 bases and 1 base, in that order; junction bases with no gene match: 6. TCRdb re-derived calls from the reads in MiXCR, one entry per CDR3 protein. This sample yields approximately 73,000 distinct CDR3 sequences, of which around 40% are seen a single time; more than 80% belongs to the top ten. This clonotype was seen only a few times. Antigen: not known. The specimen was CD8+ T cells from cultured PBMCs, collected from culture after CMV antigen stimulation. The chain couples TRBV7-8 to TRBJ1-1, with 8 bases lining up with TRBD1. The clonotype comes from a human donor in good health (CMV status not recorded). Some clones in this sample may be carry-over from other donors' samples. The CDR3 DNA reads TGTGCCAGCAGCAGGGCGGACAGGGCGAACACTGAAGCTTTCTTT. This gives the protein CASSRADRANTEAFF.